These 27 T cell receptor beta chains share one sample of origin, sequenced in a study of blood T cell repertoires in COVID-19. TCRdb keeps only in-frame clones here, not all; method: immunoSEQ multiplex PCR. The sample yields about 150,000 clones, around 82% seen once. Sequenced: peripheral blood. The receptors originated from a man in his 60s with COVID-19, enrolled during active disease.

The gene calls are TRBV30 and TRBJ1-2; D gene ambiguous. Looked up from germline, CDR1 is GTSNPN and CDR2 is SVGIG (reference sequence). V gave up 5 bases and J gave up 2 bases, with 9 bases separating them. CDR3 length: 12 amino acids. CDR3 DNA sequence: TGTGCCTGGGCAGCGGGCAACTATGGCTACACCTTC. This translates into CAWAAGNYGYTF.

This rearrangement joins TRBV19 to TRBJ2-7, with 11 bases that match TRBD2. Germline V gene data show CDR1 as LNHDA and CDR2 as SQIVND (reference sequence). Trimming at V came to 7 bases and at J to 3 bases, leaving 11 bases not matched to a gene. The CDR3 covers 16 residues. The CDR3, as DNA: TGTGCCAGTACCACCTCGGGGACTAGCGGAAGCTACGAGCAGTACTTC. It encodes CASTTSGTSGSYEQYF.

The J gene is TRBJ1-6, the V gene TRBV18, with 7 bases lining up with TRBD1. Germline trimming cut 6 bases from V and 8 bases from J; bases unmatched to any gene: 7. CDR1 is KGHSH and CDR2 is LQKENI in the germline V gene. The CDR3 has 14 amino acids. In nucleotides, the CDR3 is TGTGCCAGCTCCCAGGGACAGAATCATTCACCCCTCCACTTT. Translation gives CASSQGQNHSPLHF.

The V and J genes are TRBV7-2 and TRBJ2-1; D not resolved. Per the germline V gene, CDR1 is SGHTA and CDR2 is FQGNSA. The CDR3 extends over 14 amino acids. The ends were cut back, 5 bases at V and 6 bases at J, with 14 bases in the middle. CDR3 coding DNA: TGTGCCAGCAGCGCCACCATCATCGGCAATGAGCAGTTCTTC. Encoded protein: CASSATIIGNEQFF.

CDR3 nucleotides: TGTGCCAGCAGTTACAGTCCGGAGGCCTACGAGCAGTACTTC. It specifies CASSYSPEAYEQYF. The rearrangement uses TRBV6-2 or TRBV6-3 and TRBJ2-7; possibly TRBD2 for D (5 bases). CDR1 and CDR2 (germline): MNHEY, SVGEGT. V lost 2 bases to trimming and J lost 2 bases, with 10 bases between them. The CDR3 sequence is 14 residues long.

This chain uses TRBV18 with TRBJ2-1; TRBD2 agrees at 8 bases. There are 17 residues in the CDR3. Germline V gene lookup returns CDR1 KGHSH and CDR2 LQKENI. V lost 4 bases and J lost 8; bases outside the gene matches: 16. For the CDR3, the DNA is TGTGCCAGCTCACTTACCCCCTCAGCGGGAGTTTCGGATGAGCAGTTCTTC. It codes for CASSLTPSAGVSDEQFF.

The chain couples TRBV10-3 to TRBJ2-1; maybe TRBD2 (6 bases). V lost 3 bases, J lost 7 bases, and 13 bases lay in between. The germline gives CDR1 ENHRY, CDR2 SYGVKD. This CDR3 region has 14 residues. In DNA form, the CDR3 reads TGTGCCATCAGTGACCGCCAGGGAGGAAATGAGCAGTTCTTC. Translated: CAISDRQGGNEQFF.

V gene TRBV2 combines with J gene TRBJ1-6; 10 nucleotides line up with TRBD1. CDR3 length: 13 residues. The germline V gene encodes CDR1 SNHLY and CDR2 FYNNEI. The V segment lost 11 bases and the J segment 10 bases; nucleotides outside the gene matches: 8. CDR3 sequence reads: CACTGTGESPLHF. The CDR3 nucleotides are TGTGCCTGCACAGGGACAGGGGAATCACCCCTCCACTTT. Full variable domain (missing parts from reference TRBV2 and TRBJ1-6): EPEVTQTPSHQVTQMGQEVILRCVPISNHLYFYWYRQILGQKVEFLVSFYNNEISEKSEIFDDQFSVERPDGSNFTLKIRSTKLEDSAMYFCACTGTGESPLHFGNGTRLTVT.

The chain couples TRBV6-6 to TRBJ2-1; TRBD2 might be the D (8 bases). V lost 6 bases, J lost 7 bases, and 22 bases lay in between. Germline V gene sequence: CDR1 MNHNY, CDR2 SVGAGI (reference sequence). The CDR3 spans 16 residues. CDR3 region: CASSQGVAGHKNEQFF. DNA of the CDR3: TGTGCCAGCAGCCAGGGGGTAGCGGGGCATAAAAATGAGCAGTTCTTC.

V is TRBV11-3 and J is TRBJ2-6; possibly TRBD2 for D (5 bases). V lost 5 bases and J lost 1, with 21 bases in between. Germline CDR1 and CDR2: SGHNT and YENEEA. CDR3 length equals 19 residues. CDR3 sequence reads: CASSPGGQARESGANVLTF. Written as DNA, the CDR3 is TGTGCCAGCAGCCCAGGCGGTCAGGCGAGGGAATCTGGGGCCAACGTCCTGACTTTC.

The chain joins TRBV19 to TRBJ1-1, with 8 bases lining up with TRBD1. The germline V gene encodes CDR1 LNHDA and CDR2 SQIVND (reference sequence). This CDR3 region has 14 residues. Losses at the gene ends were 6 bases for V and 4 bases for J; bases not matched to a gene: 7. The CDR3 DNA follows: TGTGCCAGTAGATCACAGGGGGTTCGCACTGAAGCTTTCTTT. Translation: CASRSQGVRTEAFF.

The genes are TRBV28 and TRBJ2-7; 12 positions match TRBD2. This CDR3 spans 15 amino acids. Trimming took 5 bases from V and 5 from J; bases not matched to a gene: 7. Looked up from germline, CDR1 is MDHEN and CDR2 is SYDVKM. The CDR3 loop reads CASSPASGGANEQYF. CDR3 coding DNA: TGTGCCAGCAGTCCCGCTAGCGGGGGGGCAAACGAGCAGTACTTC.

V gene TRBV27 combines with J gene TRBJ1-1, with D maybe TRBD1 (6 bases). The CDR3 sequence is 14 residues long. V was cut by 6 bases and J by 7 bases, with 18 bases left in between. Per the germline V gene, CDR1 is MNHEY and CDR2 is SMNVEV (reference sequence). The CDR3 sequence is CASSSLTRQVEAFF. CDR3 DNA: TGTGCCAGCAGCAGTCTCACCCGACAGGTTGAAGCTTTCTTT.

This clone showed up just once. This chain links TRBV5-5 with TRBJ1-5; possibly TRBD1 for D (5 bases). V lost 0 bases, J lost 8 bases, and 15 bases lay in between. The CDR3 has 15 residues. CDR1 is SGHKS and CDR2 is YYEKEE in the germline V gene (reference sequence). The chain's CDR3 is CASSLVAGVNEPQHF. The CDR3 nucleotides are TGTGCCAGCAGCTTGGTTGCGGGGGTTAATGAGCCCCAGCATTTT.

This clone was recorded once. The chain links TRBV7-8 to TRBJ1-2; 9 bases are shared with TRBD1. Trimming took 5 bases from V and 5 from J; bases not matched to a gene: 12. Germline CDR1 SGHVS, CDR2 FQNEAQ. CDR3 size: 16 residues. The CDR3 reads CASSPRPDRGWYGYTF. The CDR3 DNA sequence: TGTGCCAGCAGCCCCCGGCCGGACAGGGGTTGGTATGGCTACACCTTC.

The chain uses TRBV18 and TRBJ2-7; no firm D call. The CDR3 is 15 amino acids. Trimming shortened V by 0 bases and J by 1 base, and 10 bases separated the two germline ends. Germline assignment: CDR1 KGHSH and CDR2 LQKENI. CDR3 protein: CASSPPNPGSYEQYF. CDR3 in DNA: TGTGCCAGCTCACCACCGAATCCGGGTTCCTACGAGCAGTACTTC.

The J gene is TRBJ1-1, the V gene TRBV5-8, with D tentatively TRBD1 (5 bases). The CDR3 extends over 14 amino acids. The V end lost 2 bases, the J end lost 1 base, and 9 bases lay between the germline ends. Germline V CDR1 and CDR2: SGHTS, YDEGEE. The CDR3 region has the DNA TGTGCCAGCAGCTTATGGGGGGGGAACACTGAAGCTTTCTTT. Encoded protein: CASSLWGGNTEAFF.

The genes are TRBV4-2 and TRBJ2-1; the D gene is possibly TRBD2 (5 bases). Germline V CDR1 and CDR2: LGHNA, YNFKEQ. The CDR3 extends over 15 amino acids. The ends were cut back, 0 bases at V and 3 bases at J, with 9 bases in the middle. The CDR3 region has the DNA TGTGCCAGCAGCCAAGATTACGGGGACTACAATGAGCAGTTCTTC. Translation gives CASSQDYGDYNEQFF.

The chain joins TRBV19 to TRBJ1-1; D is ambiguous. The germline gives CDR1 LNHDA, CDR2 SQIVND (reference sequence). Trimming removed 8 bases from V and 0 bases from J, with 19 bases in between. The CDR3 has 16 amino acids. The CDR3 is CASGREGGFLNTEAFF. The CDR3 DNA follows: TGTGCCAGTGGGAGAGAGGGCGGGTTTTTGAACACTGAAGCTTTCTTT.

The CDR3 spells CASTAGSLNYGYTF. CDR3 DNA: TGTGCCAGCACCGCTGGGAGTTTAAACTATGGCTACACCTTC. The V gene is TRBV27, the J gene TRBJ1-2; D not resolved. Trimming removed 7 bases at V and 2 bases at J, with 14 bases between. The CDR3 consists of 14 residues. Germline CDR1 and CDR2: MNHEY and SMNVEV (reference sequence).

V usage is TRBV16 and J usage is TRBJ1-2; D is undetermined. Per the germline V gene, CDR1 is KGHSY and CDR2 is FQNENV. The CDR3 has 14 residues. V lost 0 bases to trimming and J lost 6 bases, with 11 bases between them. The CDR3 nucleotides read TGTGCCAGCAGCCAATCAGCGGGGTGGGATGGCTACACCTTC. Protein product: CASSQSAGWDGYTF.

The chain combines TRBV18 with TRBJ1-6; D is undetermined. The CDR3 spans 14 residues. The V gene's germline CDR1 is KGHSH and CDR2 LQKENI. V gave up 3 bases and J gave up 10 bases, with 13 bases separating them. The CDR3 sequence is CASSPSDTSSPLHF. The CDR3 coding sequence is TGTGCCAGCTCACCGAGTGACACCTCCTCACCCCTCCACTTT.

This chain uses TRBV23-1 with TRBJ2-5, with D perhaps matching TRBD2 (6 bases). TRBV23-1 is classed as an ORF, of uncertain function. The V end lost 8 bases, the J end lost 9 bases, and 22 bases lay between the germline ends. CDR3 length: 14 amino acids. The CDR3 DNA reads as TGCGCCAGCGGTTGGGGACTGGCAGGGTTGGCCCAGTACTTC. Its protein product is CASGWGLAGLAQYF.

This clone was seen only a few times. The genes are TRBV4-2 and TRBJ2-3; D gene unclear. CDR1 and CDR2 from the germline V gene are LGHNA and YNFKEQ. Trimming took 6 bases from V and 1 from J, leaving 8 bases between them. The CDR3 is 13 amino acids. The CDR3 sequence: CASRQPGTDTQYF. The CDR3 nucleotides read TGTGCCAGCAGACAGCCGGGCACAGATACGCAGTATTTT.

V is TRBV13 and J is TRBJ1-1; 7 bases align to TRBD1. Germline trimming cut 3 bases from V and 1 base from J; bases unmatched to any gene: 2. CDR1 PRHDT and CDR2 FYEKMQ come from the germline V gene (reference sequence). This CDR3 spans 14 amino acids. In DNA form, the CDR3 reads TGTGCCAGCAGCTTCCGACAGGGGAACACTGAAGCTTTCTTT. Encoded protein: CASSFRQGNTEAFF.

The V and J genes are TRBV28 and TRBJ2-7, with 7 bases matching TRBD1. V gave up 2 bases and J gave up 5 bases; unmatched junction bases: 9. Germline values: CDR1 MDHEN, CDR2 SYDVKM. The CDR3 covers 15 residues. CDR3 sequence reads: CASSLSTLTGNEQYF. The CDR3 region has the DNA TGTGCCAGCAGTTTAAGCACCCTGACAGGGAACGAGCAGTACTTC.

The chain joins TRBV7-2 to TRBJ1-6; TRBD1 is a possible D gene (5 bases). Deletions cut 2 bases from V and 7 bases from J, with 12 bases between. Germline assignment: CDR1 SGHTA and CDR2 FQGNSA. This CDR3 is 15 amino acids long. The CDR3 loop reads CASSLSTGTNSPLHF. The CDR3 nucleotides are TGTGCCAGCAGCTTAAGCACAGGCACCAATTCACCCCTCCACTTT.